This T cell receptor (beta chain) was documented in a study of T cell responses to AZD1222 COVID-19 vaccine. V lost 2 bases and J lost 0, with 11 bases in between. The CDR3 is 16 amino acids. Germline CDR1 MNHNY, CDR2 SVGAGI (reference sequence). Profiling relied on immunoSEQ multiplex PCR, and the TCRdb table lists in-frame clones only, not all of them. This table holds 90,000 or so clones, approximately 88% found once. The chain uses TRBV6-6 and TRBJ1-3, with D maybe TRBD1 (5 bases). The receptor was derived from an adult in good health. The material was peripheral blood, obtained on day 0 of AZD1222 vaccination. Here the CDR3 reads CASSYRQRPSGNTIYF. CDR3 bases: TGTGCCAGCAGTTACCGACAGCGGCCCTCTGGAAACACCATATATTTT.